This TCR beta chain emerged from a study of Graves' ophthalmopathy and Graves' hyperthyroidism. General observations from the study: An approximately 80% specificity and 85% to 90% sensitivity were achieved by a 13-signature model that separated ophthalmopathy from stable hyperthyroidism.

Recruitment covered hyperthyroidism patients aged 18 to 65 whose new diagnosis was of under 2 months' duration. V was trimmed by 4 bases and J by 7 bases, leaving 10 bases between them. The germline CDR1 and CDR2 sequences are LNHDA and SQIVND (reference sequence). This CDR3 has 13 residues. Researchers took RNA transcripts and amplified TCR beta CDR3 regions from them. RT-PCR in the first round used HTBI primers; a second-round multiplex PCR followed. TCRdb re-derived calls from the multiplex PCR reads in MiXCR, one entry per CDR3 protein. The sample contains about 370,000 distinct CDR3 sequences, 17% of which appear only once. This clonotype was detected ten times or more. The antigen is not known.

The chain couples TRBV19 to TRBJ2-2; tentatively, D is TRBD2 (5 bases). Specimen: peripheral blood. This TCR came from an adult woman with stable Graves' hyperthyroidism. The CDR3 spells CASSTRSGGELFF. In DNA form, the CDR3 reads TGTGCCAGTAGTACTCGGAGCGGCGGGGAGCTGTTTTTT.